This T cell receptor (beta chain) appears in the sequencing data of a study of blood T cell repertoires in COVID-19. The CDR3 is 12 residues long. CDR1 is SGHRS and CDR2 is YFSETQ in the germline V gene. About this clone: The junction shows a germline mismatch at one end, possibly a read error.

Produced via immunoSEQ multiplex PCR; TCRdb's table is partial and in-frame only. This sample has more than 85,000 clones, with 70% to 90% found just once. This sequence originates from a woman between 50 and 59 years old who had recovered from COVID-19. This chain joins TRBV5-1 and TRBJ1-2, with 8 bases that match TRBD1. The sequencing sample was made of PBMCs or T cells enriched from blood (not recorded which). This CDR3 reads CASSSSGTGFTF. The CDR3 nucleotides read TGCGCCAGCAGCTCCTCTGGGACAGGCTTCACCTTC. The complete variable domain, with remaining parts taken from reference TRBV5-1 and TRBJ1-2, reads KAGVTQTPRYLIKTRGQQVTLSCSPISGHRSVSWYQQTPGQGLQFLFEYFSETQRNKGNFPGRFSGRQFSNSRSEMNVSTLELGDSALYLCASSSSGTGFTFGSGTRLTVV.